These 8 T cell receptor beta chains came from one sample sequenced in a study of T cells in women clearing cervical HPV infection. The table came from immunoSEQ multiplex PCR; TCRdb's copy has only in-frame clones and leaves some out. Seen in this sample are approximately 17,000 clones; the ten most common clones hold around a tenth. The sequenced material came from blood buffy coat. The receptor set was obtained from a woman aged 18-70 years with a cervical HPV16 infection that either progressed to CIN3+ or cleared (not recorded which).

In the case of this clone: The read finishes 3 residues shy of the CDR3 end, and the germline J gene is used to complete it. This chain connects TRBV2 to TRBJ1-3; the D is unclear. CDR3 length equals 15 residues. V was pared by 2 bases and J by 0 bases, with 8 bases between. CDR1 and CDR2 (germline): SNHLY, FYNNEI. Incomplete CDR3 DNA: TGTGCCAGCAGTGAAAACAGATTCTCTGGAAACACC. Translation gives CASSENRFSGNT. The complete CDR3 sequence is CASSENRFSGNTIYF.

Points on this clone: The observed sequence ends 3 residues before the CDR3 terminus, with the missing tail filled in from the germline J gene. This rearrangement joins TRBV7-6 to TRBJ1-6; 10 nucleotides match TRBD1. This CDR3 is 13 amino acids long. The V gene's germline CDR1 is SGHVS and CDR2 FNYEAQ. With 6 bases clipped from V and 8 bases from J, the junction kept 1 base outside the gene matches. The CDR3 protein is CASRGTGDSPLHF. CDR3 DNA (partial): TGTGCCAGCAGGGGGACAGGGGATTCACCC.

As for this clone: The CDR3 end falls 3 residues outside the read, so it is completed with the germline J gene. The gene calls are TRBV5-1 and TRBJ2-5; TRBD2 agrees at 8 bases. The trim removed 4 bases at V and 3 bases at J, leaving 8 bases unmatched. The CDR3 has 15 residues. Looked up from germline, CDR1 is SGHRS and CDR2 is YFSETQ. The DNA read from the CDR3 is TGCGCCAGCAGCCATCAAGCGGGGGCGGAAGAGACC. Its translation: CASSHQAGAEET. The CDR3 in its entirety is CASSHQAGAEETQYF.

Notes on this clone: The read falls 3 residues short of the CDR3 end, and the missing part is taken from the germline J gene. The genes are TRBV2 and TRBJ2-7; 10 nucleotides align to TRBD2. The germline CDR1 and CDR2 sequences are SNHLY and FYNNEI. J gave up 6 bases and V 7 bases, and 18 bases lay outside the gene matches. The CDR3 has 17 residues. CDR3 bases read: TGTGCCAGCACCCTCGGAGTAGCGGGGGGCCCCCGGGGCGAG. It translates to CASTLGVAGGPRGE. The CDR3, in full, reads CASTLGVAGGPRGEQYF.

Comments on this clone: The read falls 3 residues short of the CDR3 end, and the missing part is taken from the germline J gene. The chain has TRBV2 and TRBJ1-1; D is ambiguous. CDR3 length: 13 amino acids. Per the germline V gene, CDR1 is SNHLY and CDR2 is FYNNEI. With 6 bases removed from V and 3 bases from J, the gap between germline ends came to 11 bases. CDR3 residues: CASRSNTYTEAFF. The DNA read from the CDR3 is TGTGCCAGCAGGTCGAACACCTACACTGAA.

Note on this clone: Read sequence stops 3 residues before the CDR3 end, and the germline J gene provides the missing end. The rearrangement joins TRBV7-9 to TRBJ2-7, with 9 nucleotides matching TRBD1. CDR1 is SEHNR and CDR2 is FQNEAQ in the germline V gene (reference sequence). J lost 6 bases, V lost 5 bases, and 8 bases had no gene match. This CDR3 region has 14 residues. CDR3 amino acids: CASSDGTGRGEQYF. The DNA read from the CDR3 is TGTGCCAGCAGCGACGGGACAGGGAGAGGCGAG.

As regards this clone: The DNA ends 3 residues before the CDR3 does, and the rest of the CDR3 is filled in from the germline J gene. The gene calls are TRBV24-1 and TRBJ2-5; 7 bases are shared with TRBD2. CDR1 KGHDR and CDR2 SFDVKD come from the germline V gene. This CDR3 contains 14 residues. The ends lost 3 bases at V and 5 bases at J; junction bases unmatched: 5. CDR3 in amino acids: CATSDAGLSETQYF. The sequenced CDR3 bases are TGTGCCACCAGTGATGCGGGACTAAGCGAGACC.

Remarks on this clone: Read sequence stops 3 residues before the CDR3 end, and the germline J gene provides the missing end. V usage is TRBV29-1 and J usage is TRBJ2-4; weak D call: TRBD1 (8 bases). The CDR3 has 18 amino acids. Germline V CDR1 and CDR2: SQVTM, ANQGSEA. Trimming shortened V by 6 bases and J by 4 bases, and 28 bases separated the two germline ends. Partial CDR3 DNA: TGCAGCGTCCTCAAGACAGGGGTCCCGGGGGGCGAAAAAAACATT. It codes for CSVLKTGVPGGEKNI. The CDR3 as a whole reads CSVLKTGVPGGEKNIQYF.